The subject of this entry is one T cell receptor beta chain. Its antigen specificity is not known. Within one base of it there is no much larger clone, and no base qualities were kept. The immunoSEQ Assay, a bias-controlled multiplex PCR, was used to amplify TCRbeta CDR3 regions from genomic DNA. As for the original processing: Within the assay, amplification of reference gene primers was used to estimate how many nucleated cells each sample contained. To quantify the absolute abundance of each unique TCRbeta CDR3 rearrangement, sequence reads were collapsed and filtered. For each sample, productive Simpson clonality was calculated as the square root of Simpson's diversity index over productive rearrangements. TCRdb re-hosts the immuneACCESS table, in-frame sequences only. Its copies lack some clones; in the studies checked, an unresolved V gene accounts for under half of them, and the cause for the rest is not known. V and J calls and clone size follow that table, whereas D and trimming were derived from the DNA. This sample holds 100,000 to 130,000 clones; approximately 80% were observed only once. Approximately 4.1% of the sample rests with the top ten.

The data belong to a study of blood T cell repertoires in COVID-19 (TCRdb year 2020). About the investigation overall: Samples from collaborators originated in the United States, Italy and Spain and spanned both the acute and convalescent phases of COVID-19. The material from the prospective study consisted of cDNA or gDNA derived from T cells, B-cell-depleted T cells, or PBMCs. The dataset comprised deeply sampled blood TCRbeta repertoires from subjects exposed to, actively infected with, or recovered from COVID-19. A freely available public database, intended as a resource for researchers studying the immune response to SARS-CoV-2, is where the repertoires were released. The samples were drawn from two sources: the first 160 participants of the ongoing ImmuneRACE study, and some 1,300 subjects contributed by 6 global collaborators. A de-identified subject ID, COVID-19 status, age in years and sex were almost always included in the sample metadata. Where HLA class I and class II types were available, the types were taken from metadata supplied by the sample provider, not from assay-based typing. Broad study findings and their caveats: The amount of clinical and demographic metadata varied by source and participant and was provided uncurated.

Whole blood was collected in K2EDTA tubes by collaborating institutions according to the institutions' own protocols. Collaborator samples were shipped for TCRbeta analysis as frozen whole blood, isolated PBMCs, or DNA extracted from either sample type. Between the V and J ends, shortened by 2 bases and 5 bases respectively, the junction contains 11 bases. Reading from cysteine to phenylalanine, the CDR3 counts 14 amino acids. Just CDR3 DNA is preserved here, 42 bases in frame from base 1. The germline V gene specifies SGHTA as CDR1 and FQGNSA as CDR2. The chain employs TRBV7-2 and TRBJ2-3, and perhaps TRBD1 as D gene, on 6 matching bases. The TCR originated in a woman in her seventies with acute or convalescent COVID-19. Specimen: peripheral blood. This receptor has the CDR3 CASSLPPTGDTQYF. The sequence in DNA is TGTGCCAGCAGCTTACCCCCGACAGGAGATACGCAGTATTTT.